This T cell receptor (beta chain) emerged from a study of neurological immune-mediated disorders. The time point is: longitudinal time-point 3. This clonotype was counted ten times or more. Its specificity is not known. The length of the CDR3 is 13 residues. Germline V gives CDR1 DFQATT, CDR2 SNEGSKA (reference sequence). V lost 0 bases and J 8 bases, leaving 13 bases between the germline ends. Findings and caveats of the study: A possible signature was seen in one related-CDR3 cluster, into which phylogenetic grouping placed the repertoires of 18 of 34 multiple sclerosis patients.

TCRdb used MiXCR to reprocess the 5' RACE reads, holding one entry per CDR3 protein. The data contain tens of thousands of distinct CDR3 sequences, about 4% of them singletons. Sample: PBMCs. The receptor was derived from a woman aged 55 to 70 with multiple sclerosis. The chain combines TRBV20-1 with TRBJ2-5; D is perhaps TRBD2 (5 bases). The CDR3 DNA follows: TGCAGTGCTAGAGATAGAGGGTCAGACACCCAGTACTTC. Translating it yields CSARDRGSDTQYF.